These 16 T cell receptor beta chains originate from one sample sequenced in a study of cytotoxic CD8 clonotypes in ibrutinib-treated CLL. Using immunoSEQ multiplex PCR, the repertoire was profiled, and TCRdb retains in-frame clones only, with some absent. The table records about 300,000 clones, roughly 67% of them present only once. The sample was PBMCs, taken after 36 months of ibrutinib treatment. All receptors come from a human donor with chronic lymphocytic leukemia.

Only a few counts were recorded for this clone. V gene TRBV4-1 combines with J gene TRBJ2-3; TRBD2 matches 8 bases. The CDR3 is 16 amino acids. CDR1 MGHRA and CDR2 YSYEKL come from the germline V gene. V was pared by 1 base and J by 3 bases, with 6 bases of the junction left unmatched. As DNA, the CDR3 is TGCGCCAGCAGCCAAGGGGAGCGGGGGTCTACAGATACGCAGTATTTT. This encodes CASSQGERGSTDTQYF.

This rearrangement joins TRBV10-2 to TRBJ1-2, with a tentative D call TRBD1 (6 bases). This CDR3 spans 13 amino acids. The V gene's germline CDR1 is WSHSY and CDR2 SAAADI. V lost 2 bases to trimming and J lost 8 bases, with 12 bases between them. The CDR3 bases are TGCGCCAGCAGTGAGGGGGGCGGATGGGGCTACACCTTC. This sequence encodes CASSEGGGWGYTF.

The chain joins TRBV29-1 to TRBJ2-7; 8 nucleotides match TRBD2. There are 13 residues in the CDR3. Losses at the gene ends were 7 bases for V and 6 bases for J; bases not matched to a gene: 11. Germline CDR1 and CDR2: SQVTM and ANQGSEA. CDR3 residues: CSATGGMDSEQYF. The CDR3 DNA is TGCAGCGCCACGGGGGGGATGGACTCCGAGCAGTACTTC.

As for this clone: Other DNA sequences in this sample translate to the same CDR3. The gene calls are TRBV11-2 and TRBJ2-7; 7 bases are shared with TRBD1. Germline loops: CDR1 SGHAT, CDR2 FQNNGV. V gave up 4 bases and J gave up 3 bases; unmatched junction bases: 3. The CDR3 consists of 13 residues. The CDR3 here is CASSWDRGYEQYF. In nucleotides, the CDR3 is TGTGCCAGCAGCTGGGACAGAGGCTACGAGCAGTACTTC.

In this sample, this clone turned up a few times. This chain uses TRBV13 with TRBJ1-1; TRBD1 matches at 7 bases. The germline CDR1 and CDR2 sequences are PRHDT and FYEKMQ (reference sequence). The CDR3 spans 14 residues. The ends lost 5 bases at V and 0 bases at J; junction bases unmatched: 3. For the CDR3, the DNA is TGTGCCAGCAGCGTGGGACAGATGAACACTGAAGCTTTCTTT. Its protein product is CASSVGQMNTEAFF.

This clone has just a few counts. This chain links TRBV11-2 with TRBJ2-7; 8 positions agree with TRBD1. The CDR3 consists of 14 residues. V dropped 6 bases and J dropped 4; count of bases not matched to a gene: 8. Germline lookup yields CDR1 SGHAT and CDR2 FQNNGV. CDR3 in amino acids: CASRRGQGHYEQYF. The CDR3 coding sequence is TGTGCCAGCAGACGAGGACAGGGTCATTACGAGCAGTACTTC.

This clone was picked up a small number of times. The CDR3 bases are TGTGCCAGCAGCTTATTCCGCCGGGGGACTGAAGCTTTCTTT. Amino acids: CASSLFRRGTEAFF. The chain is built from TRBV11-2 and TRBJ1-1; perhaps TRBD1 as D (5 bases). Germline V gene lookup returns CDR1 SGHAT and CDR2 FQNNGV. The CDR3 loop spans 14 amino acids. V lost 2 bases to trimming and J lost 5 bases, with 12 bases between them.

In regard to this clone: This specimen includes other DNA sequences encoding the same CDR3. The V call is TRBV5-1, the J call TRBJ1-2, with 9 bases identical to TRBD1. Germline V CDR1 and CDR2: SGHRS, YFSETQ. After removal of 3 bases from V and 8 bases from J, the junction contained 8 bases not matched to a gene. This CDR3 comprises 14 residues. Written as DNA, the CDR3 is TGCGCCAGCAGCTCAACAGGGGGCCTTTACGGCTACACCTTC. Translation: CASSSTGGLYGYTF.

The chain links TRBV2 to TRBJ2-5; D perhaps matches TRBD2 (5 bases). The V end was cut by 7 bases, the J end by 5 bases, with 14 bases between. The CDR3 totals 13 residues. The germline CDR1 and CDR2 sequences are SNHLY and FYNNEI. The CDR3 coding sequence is TGTGCCAGCACCCAACTATGGAGGGAGACCCAGTACTTC. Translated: CASTQLWRETQYF.

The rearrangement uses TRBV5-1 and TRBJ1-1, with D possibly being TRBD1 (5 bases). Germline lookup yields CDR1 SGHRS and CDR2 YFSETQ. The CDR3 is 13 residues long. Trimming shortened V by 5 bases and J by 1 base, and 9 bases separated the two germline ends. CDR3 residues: CASSGDENTEAFF. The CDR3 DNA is TGCGCCAGCAGTGGGGACGAGAACACTGAAGCTTTCTTT.

The DNA of the CDR3 is TGCAGCGTTGAGAGGTCTAGCGGGAGGGCCCTTCGCACCGGGGAGCTGTTTTTT. Translation: CSVERSSGRALRTGELFF. V gene TRBV29-1 combines with J gene TRBJ2-2, with TRBD2 matching over 12 bases. The CDR3 extends over 18 amino acids. V gave up 3 bases and J gave up 4 bases; unmatched junction bases: 12. CDR1 is SQVTM, CDR2 ANQGSEA, per germline.

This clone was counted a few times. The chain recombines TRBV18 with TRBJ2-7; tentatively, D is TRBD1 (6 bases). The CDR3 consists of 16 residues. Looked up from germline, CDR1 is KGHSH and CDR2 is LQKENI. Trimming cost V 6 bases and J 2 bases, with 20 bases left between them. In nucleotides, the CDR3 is TGTGCCAGCTCGCTCTTCCTCTCGGACAGTCCCTACGAGCAGTACTTC. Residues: CASSLFLSDSPYEQYF. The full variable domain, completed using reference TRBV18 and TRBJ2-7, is NAGVMQNPRHLVRRRGQEARLRCSPMKGHSHVYWYRQLPEEGLKFMVYLQKENIIDESGMPKERFSAEFPKEGPSILRIQQVVRGDSAAYFCASSLFLSDSPYEQYFGPGTRLTVT.

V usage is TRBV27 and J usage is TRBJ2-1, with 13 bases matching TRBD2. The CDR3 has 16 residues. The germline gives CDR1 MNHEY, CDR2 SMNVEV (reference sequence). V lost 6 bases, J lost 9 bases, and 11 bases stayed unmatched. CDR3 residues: CASSPKGLAGFTEQFF. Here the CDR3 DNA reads TGTGCCAGCAGCCCCAAGGGACTAGCGGGGTTCACTGAGCAGTTCTTC.

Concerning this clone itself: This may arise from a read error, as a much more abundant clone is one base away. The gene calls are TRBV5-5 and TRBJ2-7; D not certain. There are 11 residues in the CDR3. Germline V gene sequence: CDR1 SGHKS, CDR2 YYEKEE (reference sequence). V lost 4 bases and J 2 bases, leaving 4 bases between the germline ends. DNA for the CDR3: TGTGCCAGCAGCCAGGCCTACGAGCAGTACTTC. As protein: CASSQAYEQYF.

The CDR3 reads CASSVGTAPLGLYEQYF. The CDR3 bases are TGTGCCAGCAGCGTCGGGACAGCTCCTCTTGGACTCTACGAGCAGTACTTC. The genes are TRBV7-9 and TRBJ2-7; TRBD1 aligns across 7 bases. Germline-derived CDR1 and CDR2 are SEHNR and FQNEAQ (reference sequence). The CDR3 is 17 amino acids. V lost 5 bases to trimming and J lost 3 bases; unmatched junction nucleotides: 16.

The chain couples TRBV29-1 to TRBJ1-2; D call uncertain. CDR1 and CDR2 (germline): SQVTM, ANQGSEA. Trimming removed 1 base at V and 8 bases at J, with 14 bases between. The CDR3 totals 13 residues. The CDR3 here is CSVEGTEGRGYTF. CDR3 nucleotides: TGCAGCGTTGAAGGAACAGAAGGGCGGGGCTACACCTTC.